The sequence of this TCR beta chain was determined in a study of shared clonotypes between healthy human individuals (dated by TCRdb to 2018 to 2020). Regarding the research as a whole: A couple of women and a few men aged 18 to 49 years were included in the cohort. For each donor, CD4 naive and CD4 memory were each run on three plates, CD8 naive on two plates, and CD8 memory on one plate. To increase sequencing depth and limit assay-specific biases, TCR repertoire library preparation and sequencing were carried out by different laboratories using diverse techniques. To estimate repertoire size and how much clonotype sharing occurs between individuals, the study deeply sequenced the blood TCR repertoires of about 5 healthy adults. Between about 0.85 and 9.5 billion PBMCs per donor were obtained by leukapheresis.

Sequences KGHSH (CDR1) and LQKENI (CDR2) are obtained from the germline V gene. From cysteine to phenylalanine, the CDR3 is 14 amino acids long. The entry retains the CDR3 DNA only, 42 bases that are in frame from base 1. The V and J ends are trimmed by 2 bases and 6 bases, leaving 10 bases between them. TCR CDR3 regions were amplified from genomic DNA by multiplex PCR using the deep immunoSEQ assay. Genomic DNA extracted from each cell subset was distributed evenly over all wells of several immunoSEQ 96-well plates, and each plate served as one replicate. For sorted subsets, roughly 0.2 ug genomic DNA, equal to 30,000 or so T cell genomes, was loaded into each replicate PCR. Purified libraries were measured with a Qubit 3.0 fluorometer, size-checked on a Bioanalyzer 2100, and measured again with the KAPA Library Quantification kit. Each immunoSEQ 96-well plate was sequenced on its own single-read 150-cycle Illumina NextSeq 550 flow cell. The paper's data handling went like this. Because the immunoSEQ output held only junctional sequences and lacked quality scores, the filtering could not match the filtering applied to full-length reads. Sequences were annotated with PyIR, a Python wrapper for IgBLAST v1.9, and V/J genes and CDR3 were assigned using IMGT germline references. Reads were removed for weak V/J assignments (E-value above 1e-6), missing CDR3, stop codons, out-of-frame junctions, or ambiguous translated residues. A V3J clonotype was defined by an identical inferred V gene, J gene, and CDR3 amino acid sequence. Percentage overlap between repertoires was computed as shared unique clonotypes divided by the size of the smaller repertoire. Richness of each repertoire was evaluated using RTK rarefaction, the Chao1 estimator, and Recon v2.1 estimates of unobserved clonotypes. OLGA was used to compute generation probabilities for all TCRbeta clonotypes that the gDNA method yielded from a few donors. This immuneACCESS table, as held by TCRdb, lists in-frame sequences with V and J called but not all clones. Of the missing ones, under half trace to an unresolved V gene in checked studies; the others have no known cause. The V and J calls and the clone size are those of that table, but D and trimming were determined from the DNA. This sample holds over a million clones; 98% were observed only once. The ten largest clones represent over 0.3% of the sample.

As concerns this clone: This receptor's antigen is unknown. Base quality data are lacking; no much larger clone is found one base away.

The donors were healthy, HIV-negative adults who had no recently reported acute infections or vaccinations. Every donor was a Caucasian adult residing in Nashville, Tennessee, USA. CD4+ T cells were enriched by magnetic negative selection, after which naive cells were positively selected on CD45RA and the negative fraction was taken as the memory subset. After blood collection by leukapheresis, PBMCs were isolated using Ficoll-Histopaque density gradient centrifugation and then cryopreserved in the vapor phase of liquid nitrogen. Analytical flow cytometry was used to check the purity and quantity of every magnetically sorted T cell population. Each sorted fraction had its genomic DNA isolated and then quantified by UV absorbance on a Nanodrop 2000c. The full study reports these points: The small number of donors limited the genetic and exposure-history diversity represented. Larger estimated clonotype richness was generally found for naive subsets than for memory subsets. Clonotypes shared by all four sorted-subset donors showed higher generation probabilities than non-shared clonotypes. Incomplete sequencing was indicated by rarefaction of sorted-subset datasets, despite the large sequencing depth. Only blood was sampled, and tissue TCR repertoires likely differ from those in blood. Sharing across several donors was observed for 4.5% to 6.5% of naive CD4, 3.5% of naive CD8, 2% to 2.5% of memory CD4, and roughly 0.4% of memory CD8 clonotypes. Pairwise subsampling led to the expectation that sequencing depth would affect the degree of clonotype sharing among donors.

The sequenced sample was naive CD4+ T cells sorted from blood. The intended sense of this specimen's cell subset or site label: CD45RA+ positively selected. The sequence derives from a young man in good health. The chain is made from TRBV18 and TRBJ1-4; the best D guess is TRBD1, with 5 bases matching. The CDR3 sequence is CASSPGTPDEKLFF. The bases read TGTGCCAGCTCACCAGGGACTCCGGATGAAAAACTGTTTTTT.